The entry below gives a single T cell receptor beta chain sequence along with its context. Its antigen remains unknown. This entry belongs to a study of T cell repertoires in aging, cancer and after chemotherapy. Study overall: Over several months to years, re-sampled healthy donor repertoires clearly shared clones. Overall study findings and caveats: Rebound thymic output was suggested by rising median generation probability during chemotherapy in each cancer cohort.

TRB rearrangements spanning V, D and J were amplified using mixed TRB-A/B primers. TCRdb reanalysed the multiplex PCR reads using MiXCR and keeps one entry per CDR3 protein. The table lists some 11,000 distinct CDR3 sequences, around 42% of them singletons. V dropped 1 base and J dropped 5 bases, with 11 bases sitting between them. Germline V gene sequence: CDR1 SGHTA, CDR2 FQGNSA. The CDR3 has 15 residues. The template was genomic DNA from peripheral blood, not RNA. The sequence derives from a human donor in good health. Sample: blood. The V call is TRBV7-2, the J call TRBJ1-4; TRBD1 is a possible D gene (6 bases). CDR3: CASSLDRAENEKLFF. The CDR3 DNA is TGTGCCAGCAGCTTAGACAGGGCCGAGAATGAAAAACTGTTTTTT.